A selection of T cell receptor beta chains follows, all from one sample in a study of cytomegalovirus exposure and HLA in healthy donors. Data came from immunoSEQ multiplex PCR; TCRdb stores just in-frame clones and leaves some out. This sample has some 150,000 clones, with approximately 80% found just once. Sequencing was done on a sample of PBMCs. These receptors all stem from a young man in good health and CMV-seropositive. Each CDR3 is given with its conserved first and last residue. A D gene is named only where the DNA matches it firmly. Only part of the rows carry a size: once, few, many, or a class if the clone is expanded.

j_call v_call clone_size d_call cdr3_aa cdr3_nt
TRBJ1-2 TRBV7-9 - - CASSLSGAGPYGYTF TGTGCCAGCAGCCTAAGCGGGGCAGGCCCCTATGGCTACACCTTC
TRBJ2-7 TRBV10-2 - - CASSEFVRDAEQYF TGCGCCAGCAGTGAGTTCGTCAGGGATGCCGAGCAGTACTTC
TRBJ2-7 TRBV7-2 - TRBD1 CASRSSGSGGGEQYF TGTGCCAGCCGTAGCTCGGGCTCAGGGGGTGGGGAGCAGTACTTC
TRBJ1-2 TRBV5-1 - - CASSLANSGNVGYTF TGCGCCAGCAGCTTGGCCAACTCAGGGAACGTGGGCTACACCTTC
TRBJ2-3 TRBV5-5 - - CASRFRDIGWGEYF TGTGCCAGCAGATTCCGGGACATCGGATGGGGAGAGTATTTT
TRBJ2-3 TRBV29-1 - - CSVNSGRRRSDTQYF TGCAGCGTGAACTCCGGACGGAGGCGGTCGGATACGCAGTATTTT
TRBJ2-7 TRBV4-3 - - CASSQVPGPRDYEQYF TGCGCCAGCAGCCAAGTCCCCGGCCCAAGAGACTACGAGCAGTACTTC
TRBJ2-7 TRBV6-5 few - CASSYAPFDEQYF TGTGCCAGCAGTTACGCGCCGTTCGACGAGCAGTACTTC
TRBJ1-2 TRBV6-6 - TRBD1 CASSWGQGALDGYTF TGTGCCAGCAGTTGGGGACAGGGGGCGTTGGATGGCTACACCTTC
TRBJ1-6 TRBV2 - TRBD1 CASSEVTGYNSPLHF TGTGCCAGCAGTGAAGTGACAGGGTATAATTCACCCCTCCACTTT
TRBJ1-2 TRBV29-1 - - CSVSGRNWDGYTF TGCAGCGTGTCAGGCAGAAACTGGGATGGCTACACCTTC
TRBJ2-3 TRBV6-4 - TRBD2 CASSDTSGERDTQYF TGTGCCAGCAGTGACACTAGCGGGGAACGAGATACGCAGTATTTT
TRBJ2-7 TRBV13 - TRBD1 CASSSAGGQGATVYEQYF TGTGCCAGCAGCTCGGCCGGGGGACAGGGGGCTACCGTCTACGAGCAGTACTTC
TRBJ2-3 TRBV6-5 - - CASGYELTQYF TGTGCCAGCGGTTACGAACTTACGCAGTATTTT
TRBJ1-6 TRBV4-3 - TRBD1 CASSQDGEGGGSPLHF TGCGCCAGCAGCCAAGATGGTGAAGGGGGCGGTTCACCCCTCCACTTT
TRBJ2-3 TRBV5-1 - - CASSEGLDTQYF TGCGCCAGCAGCGAGGGTTTAGATACGCAGTATTTT
TRBJ1-4 TRBV9 - - CASSLTQGYEKLFF TGTGCCAGCAGCCTAACACAGGGATATGAAAAACTGTTTTTT
TRBJ2-5 TRBV27 - - CASSLVLGGLETQYF TGTGCCAGCAGTTTAGTTTTAGGAGGGTTGGAGACCCAGTACTTC
TRBJ1-5 TRBV27 - - CASSPGRNQPQHF TGTGCCAGCAGTCCAGGGAGGAATCAGCCCCAGCATTTT
TRBJ1-5 TRBV19 - - CASSILGGPNQPQHF TGTGCCAGTAGTATCCTCGGGGGTCCTAATCAGCCCCAGCATTTT
TRBJ1-4 TRBV4-2 - TRBD1 CASSQDRGREKLFF TGTGCCAGCAGCCAAGACAGGGGGCGTGAAAAACTGTTTTTT
TRBJ2-7 TRBV7-6 - TRBD1 CASSRYPGQTYEQYF TGTGCCAGCAGCCGTTATCCGGGACAGACCTACGAGCAGTACTTC
TRBJ2-3 TRBV5-4 - TRBD2 CASSFSGSVPDTQYF TGTGCCAGCAGCTTTAGCGGGAGTGTGCCAGATACGCAGTATTTT
TRBJ2-1 TRBV19 - TRBD2 CASTPAVAGNNEQFF TGTGCCAGTACCCCGGCGGTAGCGGGTAACAATGAGCAGTTCTTC
TRBJ2-4 TRBV20-1 - - CSASGGDIQYF TGCAGTGCTAGCGGGGGAGACATTCAGTACTTC
TRBJ2-7 TRBV13 once TRBD1 CASSRQGYYEQYF TGTGCCAGCAGCCGACAGGGGTATTACGAGCAGTACTTC
TRBJ2-3 TRBV7-9 - - CASSLGVQAAIGTDTQYF TGTGCCAGCAGCTTAGGTGTACAGGCGGCCATAGGCACAGATACGCAGTATTTT